These T cell receptor beta chains were read from a single sample in a study of control samples from healthy donors and cancer patients. Here immunoSEQ multiplex PCR was the method, and the copy in TCRdb shows in-frame clones only, minus some. This table has more than 140,000 clones, roughly nine tenths appearing once. Material: blood. The receptors come from a man between 18 and 29 years old in good health. Each CDR3 is given with its conserved first and last residue. A D gene is named only where the DNA matches it firmly. Some rows mark clone size as missing; the rest say once, few, many or name a class of expanded clone.

V	size	D	length	J	DNA	CDR3
TRBV29-1	NA	TRBD1	12	TRBJ1-2	TGCAGCGGCGGACAGGCAGGGGTTGGCTACACCTTC	CSGGQAGVGYTF
TRBV11-2	NA	NA	13	TRBJ1-2	TGTGCCAGCAGCTTGACAGATATCTATGGCTACACCTTC	CASSLTDIYGYTF
TRBV12-2	NA	NA	16	TRBJ1-1	TGTGCAAGTCGCTTATATAGGGGTCCATGGAGCACTGAAGCTTTCTTT	CASRLYRGPWSTEAFF
TRBV19	NA	TRBD1	14	TRBJ2-7	TGTGCCAGTAGTACCGGGGCACAGGGGAACGAGCAGTACTTC	CASSTGAQGNEQYF
TRBV4-2	NA	TRBD1	15	TRBJ2-1	TGTGCCAGCAGCCAACCGGTACAGGGGACCAATGAGCAGTTCTTC	CASSQPVQGTNEQFF
TRBV7-2	NA	NA	14	TRBJ1-2	TGTGCCAGCAGCTACCGGGACACGGCCTATGGCTACACCTTC	CASSYRDTAYGYTF
TRBV6-6	few	NA	16	TRBJ1-6	TGTGCCAGCAGTTACTCGAAAGGGAGCTTTGATTCACCCCTCCACTTT	CASSYSKGSFDSPLHF
TRBV11-3	NA	NA	12	TRBJ2-1	TGTGCCAGCAGCTCCGTAGGGGATCAGCAGTTCTTC	CASSSVGDQQFF
TRBV28	NA	NA	12	TRBJ1-1	TGTGCCAGCAGGGACCTGAACACTGAAGCTTTCTTT	CASRDLNTEAFF
TRBV4-3	NA	NA	17	TRBJ2-6	TGCGCCAGCAGCCAAGCTGATTCGAGCTCTGGGGCCAACGTCCTGACTTTC	CASSQADSSSGANVLTF
TRBV3-1/TRBV3-2	NA	NA	12	TRBJ1-2	TGTGCCAGCAGCCAAACAGGGAGCGGCTACACCTTC	CASSQTGSGYTF
TRBV30	once	NA	12	TRBJ1-1	TGTGCCTGGAGTTTAGGGACTCTTGAAGCTTTCTTT	CAWSLGTLEAFF
TRBV19	NA	TRBD1	15	TRBJ1-5	TGTGCCAGTAGGACTCGGACAGGGGAAAGTCAGCCCCAGCATTTT	CASRTRTGESQPQHF
TRBV5-4	NA	NA	15	TRBJ2-1	TGTGCCAGCAGCAGAGCTAGCGCCCTTTACAATGAGCAGTTCTTC	CASSRASALYNEQFF
TRBV20-1	NA	NA	11	TRBJ1-1	TGCAGTGCTAGAGAAGGTTTACTGGGATTCTTT	CSAREGLLGFF
TRBV5-1	NA	NA	13	TRBJ1-5	TGCGCCAGCAGATGGCGGCTCTCTCAGCCCCAGCATTTT	CASRWRLSQPQHF
TRBV4-1	NA	NA	15	TRBJ2-5	TGCGCCAGCAGCCAAGGGCTTAGGGGTCAAGAGACCCAGTACTTC	CASSQGLRGQETQYF
TRBV2	NA	NA	13	TRBJ1-1	TGTGCCAGCAGACGCGATCCGAACACTGAAGCTTTCTTT	CASRRDPNTEAFF
TRBV4-3	NA	NA	14	TRBJ2-7	TGCGCCAGCAGCCAAGATCTTAGGGCAGGAGAGCAGTACTTC	CASSQDLRAGEQYF
TRBV7-8	NA	NA	17	TRBJ2-1	TGTGCCAGCAGCCGACAAAGCCAAGGGGAGGTGGGCAATGAGCAGTTCTTC	CASSRQSQGEVGNEQFF
TRBV12-3/TRBV12-4	NA	NA	12	TRBJ1-1	TGTGCCAGCAGTTTACCGGGCACTGAAGCTTTCTTT	CASSLPGTEAFF
TRBV20-1	NA	NA	11	TRBJ2-7	TGCAGTGCTAGAGAGGATTACGAGCAGTACTTC	CSAREDYEQYF
TRBV7-2	NA	NA	15	TRBJ2-1	TGTGCCAGCAGCTTAGCGCAGCTCTCCTACAATGAGCAGTTCTTC	CASSLAQLSYNEQFF
TRBV27	NA	NA	16	TRBJ2-7	TGTGCCAGCAGTTTATTATCCTCGGGACACCCCTACGAGCAGTACTTC	CASSLLSSGHPYEQYF
TRBV19	once	NA	16	TRBJ1-6	TGTGCCAGTAGAGAGAAGAGGGTAACCTATAATTCACCCCTCCACTTT	CASREKRVTYNSPLHF
TRBV4-1	few	TRBD2	18	TRBJ2-5	TGCGCCAGCAGCCGAGAACTAGCGGGGGCCACCCTGGGAGAGACCCAGTACTTC	CASSRELAGATLGETQYF
TRBV4-1	NA	TRBD1	21	TRBJ2-2	TGCGCCAGCAGCCAAGATCTTCGATTAGGGCTTGGGACAGCGAACACCGGGGAGCTGTTTTTT	CASSQDLRLGLGTANTGELFF
TRBV19	NA	NA	14	TRBJ1-5	TGTGCCAGTAGTTATAGGGACATGAGTCAGCCCCAGCATTTT	CASSYRDMSQPQHF
TRBV4-1	few	NA	15	TRBJ1-6	TGCGCCAGCAGCCAAGGTGCAGGGAGCGGCTCACCCCTCCACTTT	CASSQGAGSGSPLHF
TRBV5-1	NA	TRBD2	15	TRBJ2-3	TGCGCCAGCAGCTTCCAAGCGGGGGGGCCCGATACGCAGTATTTT	CASSFQAGGPDTQYF
TRBV4-3	NA	NA	14	TRBJ1-3	TGCGCCAGCAGCCAAGAAGGTATTGGAAACACCATATATTTT	CASSQEGIGNTIYF
TRBV6-5	NA	NA	14	TRBJ2-3	TGTGCCAGCAGTTCCAAACTCCTTACAGATACGCAGTATTTT	CASSSKLLTDTQYF
TRBV5-1	NA	NA	16	TRBJ2-3	TGCGCCAGCAGCTTGGCCTTAGGACACTCCACAGATACGCAGTATTTT	CASSLALGHSTDTQYF
TRBV28	NA	NA	12	TRBJ1-1	TGTGCCAGCAGTAGGACGCCCCGAACGGCTTTCTTT	CASSRTPRTAFF
TRBV18	NA	TRBD1	14	TRBJ1-5	TGTGCCAGCTCCCCTACAGGGGATGCTCAGCCCCAGCATTTT	CASSPTGDAQPQHF
TRBV6-5	NA	TRBD2	13	TRBJ2-4	TGTGCCAGCACCATAAGGGGCGGGGGGGCACAGTACTTC	CASTIRGGGAQYF
TRBV7-9	NA	NA	11	TRBJ2-5	TGTGCCAGCAGCTGGGAGCAGACCCAGTACTTC	CASSWEQTQYF
TRBV3-1/TRBV3-2	NA	NA	18	TRBJ1-1	TGTGCCAGCAGCCAAGTTAAGGAGCGGGGGCGATGGGACACTGAAGCTTTCTTT	CASSQVKERGRWDTEAFF
TRBV19	NA	NA	13	TRBJ2-3	TGTGCCAGTAGTATCCTGCCTCAGGATACGCAGTATTTT	CASSILPQDTQYF
TRBV5-1	once	NA	15	TRBJ2-2	TGCGCCAGCAGCTTGACTTCTTGGAACACCGGGGAGCTGTTTTTT	CASSLTSWNTGELFF
TRBV9	NA	NA	15	TRBJ2-7	TGTGCCAGCAGCCCAGGCCGGGCTACCGCCTACGAGCAGTACTTC	CASSPGRATAYEQYF
TRBV4-2	NA	NA	12	TRBJ2-2	TGTGCCAGCAGCCCCGAAGACCGGGAGCTGTTTTTT	CASSPEDRELFF
TRBV6-5	NA	NA	13	TRBJ2-5	TGTGCCAGCACCACGCCGGGGGTGGAGACCCAGTACTTC	CASTTPGVETQYF